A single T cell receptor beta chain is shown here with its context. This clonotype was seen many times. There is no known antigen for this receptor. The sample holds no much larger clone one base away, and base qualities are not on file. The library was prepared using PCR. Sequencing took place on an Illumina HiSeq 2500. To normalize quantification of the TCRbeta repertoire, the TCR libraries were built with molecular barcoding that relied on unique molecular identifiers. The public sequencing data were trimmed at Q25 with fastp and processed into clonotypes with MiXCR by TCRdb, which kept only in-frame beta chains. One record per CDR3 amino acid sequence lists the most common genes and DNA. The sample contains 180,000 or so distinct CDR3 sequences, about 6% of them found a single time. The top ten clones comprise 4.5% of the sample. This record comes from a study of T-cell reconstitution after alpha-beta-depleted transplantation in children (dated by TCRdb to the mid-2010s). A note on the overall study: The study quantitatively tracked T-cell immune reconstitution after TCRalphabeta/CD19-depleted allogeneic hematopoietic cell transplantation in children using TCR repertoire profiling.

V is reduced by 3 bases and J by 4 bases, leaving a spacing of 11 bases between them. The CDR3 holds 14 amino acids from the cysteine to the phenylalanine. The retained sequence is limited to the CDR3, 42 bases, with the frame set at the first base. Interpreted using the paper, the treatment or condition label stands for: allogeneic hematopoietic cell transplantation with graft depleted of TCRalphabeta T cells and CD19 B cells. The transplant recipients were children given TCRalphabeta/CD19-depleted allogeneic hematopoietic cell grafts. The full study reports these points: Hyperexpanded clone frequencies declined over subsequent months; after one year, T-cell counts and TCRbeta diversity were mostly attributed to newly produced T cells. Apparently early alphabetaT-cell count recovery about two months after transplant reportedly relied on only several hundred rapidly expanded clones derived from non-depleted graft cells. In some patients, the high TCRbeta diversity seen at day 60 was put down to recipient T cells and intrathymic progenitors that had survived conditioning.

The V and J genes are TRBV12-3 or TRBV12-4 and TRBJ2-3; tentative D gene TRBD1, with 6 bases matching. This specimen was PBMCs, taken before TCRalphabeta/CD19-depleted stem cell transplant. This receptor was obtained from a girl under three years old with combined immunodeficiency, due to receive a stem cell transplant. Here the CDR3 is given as CASSFQGSADTQYF. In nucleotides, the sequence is TGTGCCAGCAGTTTCCAGGGGTCGGCAGATACGCAGTATTTT.